The 3 T cell receptor beta chains below all came from one sample that was sequenced in a study of Graves' ophthalmopathy and Graves' hyperthyroidism. Transcripts of RNA were the source for amplifying TCR beta CDR3 regions. Amplification began with first-round RT-PCR using HTBI primers, then second-round multiplex PCR was performed. TCRdb used MiXCR to reprocess the multiplex PCR reads, holding one entry per CDR3 protein. The sample holds 650,000 to 900,000 distinct CDR3 sequences, roughly 40% seen once. Sequenced input: peripheral blood. The receptors here all came from an adult man with Graves' ophthalmopathy.

Concerning this clonotype itself: A read error may account for a junction end that differs from germline. V is TRBV9 and J is TRBJ1-1; D is unresolved. The V gene's germline CDR1 is SGDLS and CDR2 YYNGEE. This CDR3 spans 14 amino acids. The CDR3 reads CASSYSRENIEAFF. CDR3 DNA: TGTGCCAGCAGTTACTCGCGGGAGAACATTGAAGCTTTCTTT.

This clonotype was recorded many times. V gene TRBV7-9 combines with J gene TRBJ1-6; 8 bases are shared with TRBD1. From germline, CDR1 is SEHNR and CDR2 FQNEAQ (reference sequence). This CDR3 contains 14 residues. Unmatched junction bases numbered 4, after V lost 3 bases and J lost 9 bases. CDR3 DNA: TGTGCCAGCAGCTTTTCAGGGGGCGGTTCACCCCTCCACTTT. It codes for CASSFSGGGSPLHF.

J is TRBJ2-5 and V is TRBV7-9; 15 nucleotides line up with TRBD2. Germline CDR1 SEHNR, CDR2 FQNEAQ (reference sequence). V shed 5 bases and J 2 bases; nucleotides not matched to a gene: 12. The CDR3 extends over 19 amino acids. CDR3: CASSLTGGLAGGQQETQYF. In nucleotides, the CDR3 is TGTGCCAGCAGCCTGACAGGGGGACTAGCGGGAGGCCAACAAGAGACCCAGTACTTC.